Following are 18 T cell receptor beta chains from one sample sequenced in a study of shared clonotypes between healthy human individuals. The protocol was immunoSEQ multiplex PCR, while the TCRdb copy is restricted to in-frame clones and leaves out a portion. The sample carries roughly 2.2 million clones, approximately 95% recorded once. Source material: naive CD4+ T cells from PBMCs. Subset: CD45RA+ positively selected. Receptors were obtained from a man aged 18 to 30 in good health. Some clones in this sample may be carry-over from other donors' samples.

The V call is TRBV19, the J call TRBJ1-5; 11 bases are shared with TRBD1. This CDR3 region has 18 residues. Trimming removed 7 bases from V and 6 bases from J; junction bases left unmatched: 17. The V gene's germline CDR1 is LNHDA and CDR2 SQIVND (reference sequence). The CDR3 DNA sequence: TGTGCCAGTAACCCGGGGACAGGGGGAGTACGGACGACTCAGCCCCAGCATTTT. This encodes CASNPGTGGVRTTQPQHF. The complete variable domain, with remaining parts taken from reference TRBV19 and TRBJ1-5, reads DGGITQSPKYLFRKEGQNVTLSCEQNLNHDAMYWYRQDPGQGLRLIYYSQIVNDFQKGDIAEGYSVSREKKESFPLTVTSAQKNPTAFYLCASNPGTGGVRTTQPQHFGDGTRLSIL.

The CDR3 loop is CASSLNRGTGNTIYF. As DNA, the CDR3 is TGCGCCAGCAGCTTGAACAGGGGGACTGGAAACACCATATATTTT. V and J are TRBV5-1 and TRBJ1-3; 8 bases are a match to TRBD1. With 1 base clipped from V and 2 bases from J, the junction kept 2 bases outside the gene matches. The germline V gene has CDR1 SGHRS and CDR2 YFSETQ. The length of the CDR3 is 15 residues.

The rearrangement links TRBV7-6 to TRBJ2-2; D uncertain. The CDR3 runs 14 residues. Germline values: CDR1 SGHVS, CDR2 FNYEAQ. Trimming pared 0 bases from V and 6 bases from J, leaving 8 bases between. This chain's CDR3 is CASSLANNAGELFF. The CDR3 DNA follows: TGTGCCAGCAGCTTAGCTAACAATGCCGGGGAGCTGTTTTTT.

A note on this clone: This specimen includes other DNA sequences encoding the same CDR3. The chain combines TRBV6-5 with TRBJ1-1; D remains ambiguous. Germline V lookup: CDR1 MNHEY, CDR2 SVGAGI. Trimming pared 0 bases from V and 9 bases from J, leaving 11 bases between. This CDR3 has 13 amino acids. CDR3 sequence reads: CASSYSIGRKAFF. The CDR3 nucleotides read TGTGCCAGCAGTTACTCGATAGGCAGAAAAGCTTTCTTT.

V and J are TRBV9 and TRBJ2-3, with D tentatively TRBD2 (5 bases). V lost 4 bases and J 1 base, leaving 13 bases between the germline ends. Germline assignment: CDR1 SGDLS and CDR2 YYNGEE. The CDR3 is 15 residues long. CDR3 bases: TGTGCCAGCAGCCAACCCGGACTCCGCACAGATACGCAGTATTTT. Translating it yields CASSQPGLRTDTQYF.

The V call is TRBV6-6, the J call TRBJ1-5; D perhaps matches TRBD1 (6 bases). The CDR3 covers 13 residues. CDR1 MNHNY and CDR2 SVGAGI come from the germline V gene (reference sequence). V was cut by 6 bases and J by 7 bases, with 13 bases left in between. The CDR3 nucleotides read TGTGCCAGCAGAGGACAGTCGGGCCAGCCCCAGCATTTT. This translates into CASRGQSGQPQHF.

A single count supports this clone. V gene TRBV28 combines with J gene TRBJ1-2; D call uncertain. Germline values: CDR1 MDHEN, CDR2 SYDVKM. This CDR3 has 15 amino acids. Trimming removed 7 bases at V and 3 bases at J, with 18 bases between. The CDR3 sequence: CASIQSGSPDYGYTF. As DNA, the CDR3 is TGTGCCAGCATACAGAGCGGATCCCCGGACTATGGCTACACCTTC.

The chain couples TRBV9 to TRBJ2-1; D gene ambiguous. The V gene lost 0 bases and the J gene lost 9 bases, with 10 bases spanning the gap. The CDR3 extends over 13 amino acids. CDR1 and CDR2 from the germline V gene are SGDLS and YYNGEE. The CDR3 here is CASSVGWPSEQFF. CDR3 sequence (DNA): TGTGCCAGCAGCGTAGGTTGGCCTTCTGAGCAGTTCTTC.

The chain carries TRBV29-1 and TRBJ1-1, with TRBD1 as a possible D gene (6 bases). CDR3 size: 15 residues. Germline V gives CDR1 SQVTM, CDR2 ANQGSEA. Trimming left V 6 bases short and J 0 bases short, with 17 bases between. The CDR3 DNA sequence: TGCAGCGTAGCCGGGACATTGAACATGAACACTGAAGCTTTCTTT. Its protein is CSVAGTLNMNTEAFF.

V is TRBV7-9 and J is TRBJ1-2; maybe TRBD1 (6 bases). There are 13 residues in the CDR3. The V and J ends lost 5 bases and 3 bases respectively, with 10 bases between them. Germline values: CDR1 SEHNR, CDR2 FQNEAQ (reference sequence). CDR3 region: CASSPTGYYGYTF. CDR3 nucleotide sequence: TGTGCCAGCAGCCCAACAGGGTACTATGGCTACACCTTC. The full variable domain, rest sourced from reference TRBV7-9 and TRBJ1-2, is DTGVSQNPRHKITKRGQNVTFRCDPISEHNRLYWYRQTLGQGPEFLTYFQNEAQLEKSRLLSDRFSAERPKGSFSTLEIQRTEQGDSAMYLCASSPTGYYGYTFGSGTRLTVV.

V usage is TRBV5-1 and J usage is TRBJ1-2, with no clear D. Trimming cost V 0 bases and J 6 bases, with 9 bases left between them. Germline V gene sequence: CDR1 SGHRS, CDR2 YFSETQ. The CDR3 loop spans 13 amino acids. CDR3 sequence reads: CASSLGAEDGYTF. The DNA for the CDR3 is TGCGCCAGCAGCTTGGGGGCAGAAGATGGCTACACCTTC. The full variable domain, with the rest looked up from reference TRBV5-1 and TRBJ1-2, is KAGVTQTPRYLIKTRGQQVTLSCSPISGHRSVSWYQQTPGQGLQFLFEYFSETQRNKGNFPGRFSGRQFSNSRSEMNVSTLELGDSALYLCASSLGAEDGYTFGSGTRLTVV.

In DNA, the CDR3 is TGTGCCAGCAGCAACGGGAGAATCTCCTACGAGCAGTACTTC. Translated: CASSNGRISYEQYF. This sequence joins TRBV11-2 and TRBJ2-7; D might be TRBD2 (6 bases). There are 14 residues in the CDR3. Trimming stripped 5 bases from V and 0 bases from J, with 11 bases between. Germline CDR1 and CDR2: SGHAT and FQNNGV.

CDR3 nucleotide sequence: TGCAGCGCCCGCAAGGATAGCAATCAGCCCCAGCATTTT. This translates into CSARKDSNQPQHF. The chain joins TRBV29-1 to TRBJ1-5; D unclear. This CDR3 region has 13 residues. V was trimmed by 7 bases and J by 0 bases, leaving 10 bases between them. CDR1 is SQVTM, CDR2 ANQGSEA, per germline.

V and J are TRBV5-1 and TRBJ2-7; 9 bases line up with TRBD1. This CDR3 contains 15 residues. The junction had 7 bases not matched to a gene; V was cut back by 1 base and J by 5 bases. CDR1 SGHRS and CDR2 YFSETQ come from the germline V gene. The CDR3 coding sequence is TGCGCCAGCAGCTTGTCCCGGGACAGGGTAAACGAGCAGTACTTC. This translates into CASSLSRDRVNEQYF.

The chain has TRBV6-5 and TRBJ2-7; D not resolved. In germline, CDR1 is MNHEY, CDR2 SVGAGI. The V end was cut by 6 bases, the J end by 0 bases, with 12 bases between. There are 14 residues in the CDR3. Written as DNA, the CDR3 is TGTGCCAGCAGGCGGAGAGTCAGCTCCTACGAGCAGTACTTC. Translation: CASRRRVSSYEQYF.

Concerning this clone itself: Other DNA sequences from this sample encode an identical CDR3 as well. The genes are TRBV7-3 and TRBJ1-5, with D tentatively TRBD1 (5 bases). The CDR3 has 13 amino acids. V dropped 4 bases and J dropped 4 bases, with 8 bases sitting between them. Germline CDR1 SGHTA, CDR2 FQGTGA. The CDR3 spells CASSSDRNQPQHF. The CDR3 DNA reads TGTGCCAGCAGCTCCGACAGAAATCAGCCCCAGCATTTT.

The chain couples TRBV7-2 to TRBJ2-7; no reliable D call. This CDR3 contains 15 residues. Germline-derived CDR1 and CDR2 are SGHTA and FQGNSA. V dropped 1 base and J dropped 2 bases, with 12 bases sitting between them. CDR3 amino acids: CASSLDRPGPYEQYF. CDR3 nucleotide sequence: TGTGCCAGCAGCTTAGATCGTCCAGGTCCCTACGAGCAGTACTTC. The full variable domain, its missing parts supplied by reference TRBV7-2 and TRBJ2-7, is GAGVSQSPSNKVTEKGKDVELRCDPISGHTALYWYRQSLGQGLEFLIYFQGNSAPDKSGLPSDRFSAERTGGSVSTLTIQRTQQEDSAVYLCASSLDRPGPYEQYFGPGTRLTVT.

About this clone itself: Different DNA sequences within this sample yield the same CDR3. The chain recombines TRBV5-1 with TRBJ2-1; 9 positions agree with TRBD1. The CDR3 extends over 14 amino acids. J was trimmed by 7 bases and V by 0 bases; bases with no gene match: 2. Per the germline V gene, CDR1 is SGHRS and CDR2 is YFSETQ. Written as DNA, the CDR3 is TGCGCCAGCAGCTTGGCGGGACAGGGTAATGAGCAGTTCTTC. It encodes CASSLAGQGNEQFF.